The source of this TCR beta chain is a study of Graves' ophthalmopathy and Graves' hyperthyroidism. Study-level results: In blood appeared most of the expanded thyroid clonotypes whose frequency exceeded 0.001.

Having ophthalmopathy, the donors showed moderate-to-severe activity, CAS ≥3 and NOSPECS ≥4, with disease lasting under 3 months. Fresh peripheral blood (approximately 10 ml) yielded the PBMCs. Amplifying from RNA transcripts, the study obtained TCR beta CDR3 regions. Second-round multiplex PCR followed a first-round RT-PCR using HTBI primers. A single record per CDR3 protein comes from TCRdb applying MiXCR to the multiplex PCR reads. The profile shows approximately 460,000 distinct CDR3 sequences, approximately 15% of them singletons. The germline CDR1 and CDR2 sequences are SGHRS and YFSETQ. The CDR3 sequence is 16 residues long. V shed 4 bases and J 2 bases; nucleotides not matched to a gene: 5. This clonotype has ten or more counts. The antigen is unknown.

The clonotype was recovered from a young woman with Graves' ophthalmopathy. This sequence joins TRBV5-1 and TRBJ2-7, with 14 bases aligning to TRBD2. The sequenced sample consisted of blood. CDR3: CASSPGLAGEPYEQYF. CDR3 in DNA: TGCGCCAGCAGCCCGGGACTAGCGGGGGAACCCTACGAGCAGTACTTC.